Listed below are T cell receptor beta chains from one sample, sequenced in a study of beta chain features in type 1 diabetes. Clones were read by immunoSEQ multiplex PCR, and TCRdb kept only the in-frame ones, dropping some. The data contain fewer than 25,000 clones, roughly two thirds of them singletons. The specimen was Tregs from blood. The receptors shown here come from a woman in her thirties or forties in good health. CDR3s include the opening cysteine and the closing phenylalanine or tryptophan. The D gene is left open where the match is weak. Where a row states a size, it is once, few, many or the class of an expanded clone; other rows omit it.

V,J,D,size,CDR3,DNA
TRBV7-9,TRBJ2-5,-,-,CASSLNRGQETQYF,TGTGCCAGCAGCTTAAACCGGGGCCAAGAGACCCAGTACTTC
TRBV5-1,TRBJ1-1,TRBD1,once,CASRWAGTGGRGNTEAFF,TGCGCCAGCAGGTGGGCAGGGACAGGGGGTCGGGGGAACACTGAAGCTTTCTTT
TRBV5-4,TRBJ2-5,-,few,CASSPSWQETQYF,TGTGCCAGCAGCCCTAGCTGGCAAGAGACCCAGTACTTC
TRBV19,TRBJ2-3,-,-,CASRRGMLGDTQYF,TGTGCCAGTAGACGGGGGATGTTGGGTGATACGCAGTATTTT
TRBV6-1,TRBJ2-7,TRBD1,-,CASSRGQVSLYEQYF,TGTGCCAGCAGTAGAGGACAGGTCTCCCTCTACGAGCAGTACTTC
TRBV6-1,TRBJ1-4,-,-,CASRGGGASEKLFF,TGTGCCAGCAGGGGAGGGGGGGCCAGTGAAAAACTGTTTTTT
TRBV10-1,TRBJ1-6,TRBD1,few,CASSDRGLSPLHF,TGCGCCAGCTCGGACAGGGGGCTTTCACCCCTCCACTTT
TRBV5-1,TRBJ1-3,TRBD1,-,CASSLEGTVGNTIYF,TGCGCCAGCAGCTTGGAAGGGACAGTGGGAAACACCATATATTTT
TRBV2,TRBJ1-5,TRBD1,-,CASSGGQGHQPQHF,TGTGCCAGCAGTGGGGGACAGGGCCATCAGCCCCAGCATTTT
TRBV14,TRBJ1-2,-,-,CASSQLLNYGYTF,TGTGCCAGCAGCCAACTACTGAACTATGGCTACACCTTC
TRBV4-1,TRBJ2-5,TRBD2,-,CASSQEKTSGGRETQYF,TGCGCCAGCAGCCAAGAGAAGACTAGCGGGGGAAGAGAGACCCAGTACTTC
TRBV14,TRBJ1-4,-,-,CASSQNTAMREKLFF,TGTGCCAGCAGCCAAAACACTGCGATGCGGGAAAAACTGTTTTTT
TRBV29-1,TRBJ2-1,-,few,CSGTGNSYNEQFF,TGCAGCGGGACCGGGAACTCCTACAATGAGCAGTTCTTC
TRBV5-4,TRBJ2-7,TRBD1,few,CASSLGTGSSYEQYF,TGTGCCAGCAGCTTGGGGACAGGGAGCTCCTACGAGCAGTACTTC
TRBV7-8,TRBJ1-2,-,-,CASSSPIGRGPLYGYTF,TGTGCCAGCAGCTCCCCGATAGGGCGGGGGCCATTATATGGCTACACCTTC
TRBV16,TRBJ1-2,TRBD1,-,CASSPDRTIGYTF,TGTGCCAGCAGCCCGGACAGGACCATCGGCTACACCTTC
TRBV10-3,TRBJ2-3,-,-,CAISESNAEDTQYF,TGTGCCATCAGTGAGTCGAATGCAGAAGATACGCAGTATTTT
TRBV19,TRBJ2-1,TRBD1,-,CASSPRQGNEQFF,TGTGCCAGTAGTCCCCGACAGGGAAATGAGCAGTTCTTC
TRBV18,TRBJ2-7,-,once,CASSPTGGGQYF,TGTGCCAGCTCACCGACGGGGGGCGGGCAGTACTTC
TRBV7-2,TRBJ2-7,-,few,CASRGAAYEQYF,TGTGCCAGCCGGGGGGCTGCATACGAGCAGTACTTC
TRBV9,TRBJ1-2,-,few,CASSVVGGGVYGYTF,TGTGCCAGCAGCGTAGTCGGGGGAGGCGTCTATGGCTACACCTTC
TRBV6-6,TRBJ2-2,-,-,CASSRTVNTGELFF,TGTGCCAGCAGCCGGACAGTGAACACCGGGGAGCTGTTTTTT
TRBV6-6,TRBJ2-3,TRBD2,-,CASSGGGDTQYF,TGTGCCAGCAGCGGCGGGGGGGATACGCAGTATTTT
TRBV2,TRBJ2-3,-,-,CASSAPSSTDTQYF,TGTGCCAGCAGTGCCCCTTCTAGCACAGATACGCAGTATTTT
TRBV10-3,TRBJ2-5,TRBD2,few,CAISPTGGAGETQYF,TGTGCCATCAGTCCCACCGGGGGGGCCGGGGAGACCCAGTACTTC
TRBV5-4,TRBJ2-1,-,-,CASSFIPGPNEQFF,TGTGCCAGCAGCTTTATTCCAGGGCCTAATGAGCAGTTCTTC
TRBV7-8,TRBJ2-7,-,-,CASSLEHDSYEQYF,TGTGCCAGCAGCTTAGAACACGACTCCTACGAGCAGTACTTC
TRBV4-3,TRBJ2-2,TRBD2,-,CASSQELAGGTNTGELFF,TGCGCCAGCAGCCAAGAACTAGCGGGGGGCACGAACACCGGGGAGCTGTTTTTT
TRBV7-9,TRBJ2-7,-,few,CASSSEGYEQYF,TGTGCCAGCAGCTCCGAGGGATACGAGCAGTACTTC
TRBV9,TRBJ2-2,-,-,CASSVGMGHTGELFF,TGTGCCAGCAGCGTAGGAATGGGCCACACCGGGGAGCTGTTTTTT
TRBV5-1,TRBJ2-1,TRBD2,-,CASRTSGGALSNEQFF,TGCGCCAGCAGGACTAGCGGGGGGGCGTTGAGCAATGAGCAGTTCTTC